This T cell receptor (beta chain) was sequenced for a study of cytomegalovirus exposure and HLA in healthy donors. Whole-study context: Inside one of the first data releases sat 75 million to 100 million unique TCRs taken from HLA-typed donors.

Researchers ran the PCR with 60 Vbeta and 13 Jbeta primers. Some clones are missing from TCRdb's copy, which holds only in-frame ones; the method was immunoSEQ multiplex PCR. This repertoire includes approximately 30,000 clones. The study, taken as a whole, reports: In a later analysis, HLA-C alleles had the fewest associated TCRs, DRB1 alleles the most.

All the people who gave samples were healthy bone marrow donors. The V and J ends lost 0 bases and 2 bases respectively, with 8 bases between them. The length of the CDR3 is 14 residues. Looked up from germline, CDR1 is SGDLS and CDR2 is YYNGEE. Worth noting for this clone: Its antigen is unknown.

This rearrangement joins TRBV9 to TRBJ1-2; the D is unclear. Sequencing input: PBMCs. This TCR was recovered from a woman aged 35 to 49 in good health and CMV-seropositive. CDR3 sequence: CASSVEGENYGYTF. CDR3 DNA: TGTGCCAGCAGCGTAGAAGGAGAGAACTATGGCTACACCTTC.